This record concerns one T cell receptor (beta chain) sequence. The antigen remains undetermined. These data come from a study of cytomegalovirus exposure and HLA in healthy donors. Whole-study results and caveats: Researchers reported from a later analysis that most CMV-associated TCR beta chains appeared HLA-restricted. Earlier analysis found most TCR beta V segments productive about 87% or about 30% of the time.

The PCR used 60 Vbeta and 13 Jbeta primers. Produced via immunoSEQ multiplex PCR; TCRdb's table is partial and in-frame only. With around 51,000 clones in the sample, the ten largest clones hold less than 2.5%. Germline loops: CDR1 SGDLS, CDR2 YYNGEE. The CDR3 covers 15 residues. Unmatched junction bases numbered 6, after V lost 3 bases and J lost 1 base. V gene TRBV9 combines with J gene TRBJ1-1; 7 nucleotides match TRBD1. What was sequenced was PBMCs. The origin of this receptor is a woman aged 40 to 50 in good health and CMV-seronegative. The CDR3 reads CASSAQQGPNTEAFF. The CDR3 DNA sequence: TGTGCCAGCAGCGCGCAACAGGGGCCGAACACTGAAGCTTTCTTT.